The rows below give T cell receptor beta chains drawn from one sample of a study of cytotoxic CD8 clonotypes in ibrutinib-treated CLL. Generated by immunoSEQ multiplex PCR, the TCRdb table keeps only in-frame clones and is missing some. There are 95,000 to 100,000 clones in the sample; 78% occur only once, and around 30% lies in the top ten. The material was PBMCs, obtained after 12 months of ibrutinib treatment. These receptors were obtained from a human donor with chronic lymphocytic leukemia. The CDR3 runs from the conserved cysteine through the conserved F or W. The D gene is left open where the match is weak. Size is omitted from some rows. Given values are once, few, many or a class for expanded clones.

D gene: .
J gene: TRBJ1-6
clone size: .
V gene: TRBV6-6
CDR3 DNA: TGTGCCAGCAGACCGAGGGGGGGCGTTAATTCACCCCTCCACTTT
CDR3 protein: CASRPRGGVNSPLHF

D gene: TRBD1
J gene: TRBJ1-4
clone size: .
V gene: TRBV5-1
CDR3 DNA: TGCGCCAGCGCAGGCGGTGGGACAGGCGATAATGAAAAACTGTTTTTT
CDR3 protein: CASAGGGTGDNEKLFF

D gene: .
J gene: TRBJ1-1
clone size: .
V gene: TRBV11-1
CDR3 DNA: TGTGCCAGCAGCTTAGGAGCCCGAAGCACAATGAACACTGAAGCTTTCTTT
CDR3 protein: CASSLGARSTMNTEAFF

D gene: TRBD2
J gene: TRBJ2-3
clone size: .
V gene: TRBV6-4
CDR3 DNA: TGTGCCAGCAGTGAAGCGGGGGGCACAGATACGCAGTATTTT
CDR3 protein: CASSEAGGTDTQYF

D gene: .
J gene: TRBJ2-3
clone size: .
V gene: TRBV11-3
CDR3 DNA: TGTGCCAGCAACCCATCGGTCACAGATACGCAGTATTTT
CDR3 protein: CASNPSVTDTQYF

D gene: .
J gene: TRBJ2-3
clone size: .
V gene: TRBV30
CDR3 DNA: TGTGCCTGGAGTACGGGACAACCATCTCTCACTGCCCATACGCAGTATTTT
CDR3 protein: CAWSTGQPSLTAHTQYF

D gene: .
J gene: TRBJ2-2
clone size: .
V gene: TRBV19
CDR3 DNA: TGTGCCAGTGGGGGGAACACCGGGGAGCTGTTTTTT
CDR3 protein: CASGGNTGELFF

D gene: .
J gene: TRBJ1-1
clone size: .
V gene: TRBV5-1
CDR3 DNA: TGCGCCAGCAGCTTTGAGGGGGGCACTGAAGCTTTCTTT
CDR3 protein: CASSFEGGTEAFF

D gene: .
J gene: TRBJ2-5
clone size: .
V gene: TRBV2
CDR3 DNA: TGTGCCAGCACCGGAGCCTCCCAAGAGACCCAGTACTTC
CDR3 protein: CASTGASQETQYF

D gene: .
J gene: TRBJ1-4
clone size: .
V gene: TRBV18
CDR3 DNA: TGTGCCAGCTCACGATCGCCCGGGTCTGGGGAAAAACTGTTTTTT
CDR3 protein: CASSRSPGSGEKLFF

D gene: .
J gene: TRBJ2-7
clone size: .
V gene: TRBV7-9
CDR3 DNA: TGTGCCAGCAGAGCCGGGACGGCGGGCTCCTACGAGCAGTACTTC
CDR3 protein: CASRAGTAGSYEQYF

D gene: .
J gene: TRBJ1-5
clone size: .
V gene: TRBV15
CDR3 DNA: TGTGCCACCGGAAGTGGGAATCAGCCCCAGCATTTT
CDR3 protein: CATGSGNQPQHF

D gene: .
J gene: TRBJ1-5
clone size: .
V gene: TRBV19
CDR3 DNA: TGTGCCAGTCAGTCCCCAGGCTTGGGCAATCAGCCCCAGCATTTT
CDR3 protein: CASQSPGLGNQPQHF

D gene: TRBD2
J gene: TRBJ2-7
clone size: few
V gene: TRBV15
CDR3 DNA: TGTGCCACCAGCAGAGAGGGAGCGGGGGGGACCTACGAGCAGTACTTC
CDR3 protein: CATSREGAGGTYEQYF

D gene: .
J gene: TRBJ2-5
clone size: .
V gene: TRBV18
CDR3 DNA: TGTGCCAGCTCACCACCGTTGGGTGGCCTAGAGACCCAGTACTTC
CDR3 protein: CASSPPLGGLETQYF

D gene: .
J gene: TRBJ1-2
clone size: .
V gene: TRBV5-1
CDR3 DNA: TGCGCCAGCAGCTTAGGAGGGGAAAACTATGGCTACACCTTC
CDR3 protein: CASSLGGENYGYTF

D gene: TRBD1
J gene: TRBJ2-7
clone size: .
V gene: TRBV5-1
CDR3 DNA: TGCGCCAGCAGCTCGCGGGACAGGGTTACCTACGAGCAGTACTTC
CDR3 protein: CASSSRDRVTYEQYF

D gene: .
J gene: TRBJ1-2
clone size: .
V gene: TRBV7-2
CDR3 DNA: TGTGCCAGCAGCTTAAAGTCAGAACGAAATGGCTACACCTTC
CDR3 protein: CASSLKSERNGYTF

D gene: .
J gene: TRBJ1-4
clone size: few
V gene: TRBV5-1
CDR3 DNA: TGCGCCAGCAGCTTGGCCGGAGGCCTCGTTAATGAAAAACTGTTTTTT
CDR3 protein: CASSLAGGLVNEKLFF

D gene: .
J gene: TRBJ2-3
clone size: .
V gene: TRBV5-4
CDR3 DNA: TGTGCCAGCAGCTTGGGGGACCTCACAGATACGCAGTATTTT
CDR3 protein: CASSLGDLTDTQYF

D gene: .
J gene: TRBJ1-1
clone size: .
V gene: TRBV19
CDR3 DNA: TGTGCCAGTAGAGGGGAGGCCACTGAGGCTTTCTTT
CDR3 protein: CASRGEATEAFF

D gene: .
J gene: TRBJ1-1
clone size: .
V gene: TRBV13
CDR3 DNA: TGTGCCAGCAGCCGACGTAACATGAACACTGAAGCTTTCTTT
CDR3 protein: CASSRRNMNTEAFF

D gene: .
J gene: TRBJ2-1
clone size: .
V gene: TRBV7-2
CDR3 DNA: TGTGCCAGCAGCCCCCGAGCCGGTTCCTACAATGAGCAGTTCTTC
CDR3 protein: CASSPRAGSYNEQFF